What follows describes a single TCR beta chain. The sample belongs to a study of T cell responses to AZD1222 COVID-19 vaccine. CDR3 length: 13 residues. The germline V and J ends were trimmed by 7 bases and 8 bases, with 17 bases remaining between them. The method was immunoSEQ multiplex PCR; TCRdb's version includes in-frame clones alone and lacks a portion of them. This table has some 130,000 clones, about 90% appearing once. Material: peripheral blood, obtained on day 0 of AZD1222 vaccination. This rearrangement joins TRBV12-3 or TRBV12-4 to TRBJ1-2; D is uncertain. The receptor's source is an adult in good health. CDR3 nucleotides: TGTGCCAGCACTGTGACACCACCCCTCGGCTACACCTTC. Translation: CASTVTPPLGYTF.